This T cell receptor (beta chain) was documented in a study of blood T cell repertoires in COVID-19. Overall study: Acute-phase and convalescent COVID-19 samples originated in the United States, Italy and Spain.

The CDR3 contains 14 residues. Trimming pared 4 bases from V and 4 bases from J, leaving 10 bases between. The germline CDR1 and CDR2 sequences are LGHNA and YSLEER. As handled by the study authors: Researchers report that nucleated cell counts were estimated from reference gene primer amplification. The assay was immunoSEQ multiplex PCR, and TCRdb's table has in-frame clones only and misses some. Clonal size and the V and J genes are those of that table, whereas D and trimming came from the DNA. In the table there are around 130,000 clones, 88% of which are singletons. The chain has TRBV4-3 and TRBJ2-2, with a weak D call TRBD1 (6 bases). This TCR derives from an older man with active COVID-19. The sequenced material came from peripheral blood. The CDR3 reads CASSLTGFTGELFF. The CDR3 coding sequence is TGCGCCAGCAGCCTAACAGGGTTCACCGGGGAGCTGTTTTTT.